The clone carrying this TCR beta chain has ten or more counts. Its specificity is unknown. This sample is part of a study of T cells after yellow fever vaccination. Study summary: Fractions with few cells were prepared using SMART-Seq v4 Ultra Low Input.

The length of the CDR3 is 16 residues. The ends were cut back, 6 bases at V and 0 bases at J, with 12 bases in the middle. Germline V gene data show CDR1 as SGHAT and CDR2 as FQNNGV. Study-level points and caveats: A small share of clonotypes appeared in both CD4 and CD8 compartments.

As TCR cDNA was made by 5'RACE template switching, a universal primer site and UMIs were added. Using its own MiXCR run on the 5' RACE reads, TCRdb lists one record per CDR3 protein. The sample has hundreds of thousands of distinct CDR3 sequences; approximately 12% are singletons. This specimen consisted of CD4+ T cells sorted from PBMCs, obtained 15 days after the yellow fever booster vaccination. V usage is TRBV11-2 and J usage is TRBJ2-6, with D tentatively TRBD1 or TRBD2 (5 bases each). This sequence originates from a man aged 18 to 29 who received the YFV17D yellow fever vaccine. Here the CDR3 reads CASSAGANSGANVLTF. The CDR3 DNA reads TGTGCCAGCAGTGCCGGGGCAAACTCTGGGGCCAACGTCCTGACTTTC.